This T cell receptor (beta chain) came from a study of blood T cells in healthy people across ages. This clonotype was found many times. The antigen is not known. Notes on the study in general: Because donor CMV status was unknown, expanded clonotype changes were possibly confounded.

CDR1 is MNHEY, CDR2 SVGEGT, per germline. The trim removed 5 bases at V and 2 bases at J, leaving 8 bases unmatched. The CDR3 loop spans 15 amino acids. The use of a sample-barcoded 5' primer and a J-beta primer mix characterized a second PCR of about 6 to 11 cycles. In TCRdb, the 5' RACE reads were re-called with MiXCR into one record per CDR3 protein. This table holds around 900,000 distinct CDR3 sequences, 29% found once. What was sequenced was blood. The V gene is TRBV6-2 or TRBV6-3, the J gene TRBJ2-5; TRBD2 agrees at 7 bases. This clonotype was obtained from a woman older than 75 in good health. The CDR3 spells CASSRGVFLQETQYF. The CDR3 DNA sequence: TGTGCCAGCAGTCGGGGGGTTTTCCTACAAGAGACCCAGTACTTC.